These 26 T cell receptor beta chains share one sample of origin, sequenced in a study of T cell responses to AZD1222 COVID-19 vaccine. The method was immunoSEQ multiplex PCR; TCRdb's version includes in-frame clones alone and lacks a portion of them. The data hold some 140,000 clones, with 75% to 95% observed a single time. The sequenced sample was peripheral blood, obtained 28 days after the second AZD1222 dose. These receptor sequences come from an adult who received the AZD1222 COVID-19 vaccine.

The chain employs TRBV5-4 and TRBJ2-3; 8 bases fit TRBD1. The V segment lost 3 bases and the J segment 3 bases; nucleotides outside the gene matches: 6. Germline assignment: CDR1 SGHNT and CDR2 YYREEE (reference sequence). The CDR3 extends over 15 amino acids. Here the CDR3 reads CASSSRRQGTDTQYF. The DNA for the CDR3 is TGTGCCAGCAGCTCCCGGAGACAGGGGACAGATACGCAGTATTTT. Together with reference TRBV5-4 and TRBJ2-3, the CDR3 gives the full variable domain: ETGVTQSPTHLIKTRGQQVTLRCSSQSGHNTVSWYQQALGQGPQFIFQYYREEENGRGNFPPRFSGLQFPNYSSELNVNALELDDSALYLCASSSRRQGTDTQYFGPGTRLTVL.

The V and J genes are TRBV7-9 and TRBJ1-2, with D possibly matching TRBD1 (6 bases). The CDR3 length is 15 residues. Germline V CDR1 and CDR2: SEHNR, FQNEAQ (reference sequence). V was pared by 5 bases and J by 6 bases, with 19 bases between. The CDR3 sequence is CASSTGTLLAHGYTF. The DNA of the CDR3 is TGTGCCAGCAGCACCGGGACACTCCTTGCGCATGGCTACACCTTC.

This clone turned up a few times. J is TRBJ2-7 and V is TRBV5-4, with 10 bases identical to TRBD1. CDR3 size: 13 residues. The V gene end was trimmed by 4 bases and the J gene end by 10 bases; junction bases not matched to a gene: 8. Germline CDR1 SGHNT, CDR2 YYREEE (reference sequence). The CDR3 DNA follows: TGTGCCAGCAGCCCCGGGACAGGGGAGGCCCAGTACTTC. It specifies CASSPGTGEAQYF.

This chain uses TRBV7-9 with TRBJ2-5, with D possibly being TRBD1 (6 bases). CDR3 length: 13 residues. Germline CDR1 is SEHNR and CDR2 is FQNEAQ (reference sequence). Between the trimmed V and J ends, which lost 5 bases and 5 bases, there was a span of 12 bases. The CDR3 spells CASSLPGGETQYF. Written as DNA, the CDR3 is TGTGCCAGCAGCCTCCCTGGGGGCGAGACCCAGTACTTC.

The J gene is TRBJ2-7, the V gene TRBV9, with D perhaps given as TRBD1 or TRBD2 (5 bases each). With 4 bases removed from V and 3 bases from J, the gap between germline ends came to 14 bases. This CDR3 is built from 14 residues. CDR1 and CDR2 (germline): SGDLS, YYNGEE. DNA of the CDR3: TGTGCCAGCAGCCCCCAAATGGGGGACTACGAGCAGTACTTC. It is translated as CASSPQMGDYEQYF.

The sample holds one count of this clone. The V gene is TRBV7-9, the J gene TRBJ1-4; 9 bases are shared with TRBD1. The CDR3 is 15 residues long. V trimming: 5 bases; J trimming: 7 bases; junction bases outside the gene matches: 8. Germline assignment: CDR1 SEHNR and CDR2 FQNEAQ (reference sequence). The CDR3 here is CASSVGQGFGEKLFF. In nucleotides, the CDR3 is TGTGCCAGCAGCGTAGGACAGGGGTTTGGTGAAAAACTGTTTTTT.

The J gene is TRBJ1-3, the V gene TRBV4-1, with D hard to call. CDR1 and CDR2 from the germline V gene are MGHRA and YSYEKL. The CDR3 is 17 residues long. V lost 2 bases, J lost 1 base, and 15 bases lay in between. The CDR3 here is CASSQSLQLGSGNTIYF. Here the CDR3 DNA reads TGCGCCAGCAGCCAATCTCTGCAATTGGGGTCTGGAAACACCATATATTTT.

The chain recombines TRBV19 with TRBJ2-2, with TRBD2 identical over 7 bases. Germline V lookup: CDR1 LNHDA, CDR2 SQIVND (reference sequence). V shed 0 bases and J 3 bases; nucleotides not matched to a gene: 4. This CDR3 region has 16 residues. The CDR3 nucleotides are TGTGCCAGTAGTATAGAGGGAGCGGGATACACCGGGGAGCTGTTTTTT. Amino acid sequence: CASSIEGAGYTGELFF.

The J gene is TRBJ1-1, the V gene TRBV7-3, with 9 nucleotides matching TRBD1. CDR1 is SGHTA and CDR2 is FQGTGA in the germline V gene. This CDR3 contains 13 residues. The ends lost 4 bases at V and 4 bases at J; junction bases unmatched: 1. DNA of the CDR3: TGTGCCAGCAGCTGGACAGGGGCCACTGAAGCTTTCTTT. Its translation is CASSWTGATEAFF.

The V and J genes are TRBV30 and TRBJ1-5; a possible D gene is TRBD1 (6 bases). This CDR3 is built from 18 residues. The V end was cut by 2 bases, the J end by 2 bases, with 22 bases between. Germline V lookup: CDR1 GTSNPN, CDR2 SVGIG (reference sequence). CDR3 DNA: TGTGCCTGGAGTTCGTATGCAGGGGCGCCTGGGGGCAATCAGCCCCAGCATTTT. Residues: CAWSSYAGAPGGNQPQHF.

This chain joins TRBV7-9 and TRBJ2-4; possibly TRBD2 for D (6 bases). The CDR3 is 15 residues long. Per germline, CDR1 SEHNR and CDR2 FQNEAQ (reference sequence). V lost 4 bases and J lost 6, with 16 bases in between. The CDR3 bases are TGTGCCAGCAGCTCCGGGGCGGGGCTCGCAAACATTCAGTACTTC. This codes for CASSSGAGLANIQYF.

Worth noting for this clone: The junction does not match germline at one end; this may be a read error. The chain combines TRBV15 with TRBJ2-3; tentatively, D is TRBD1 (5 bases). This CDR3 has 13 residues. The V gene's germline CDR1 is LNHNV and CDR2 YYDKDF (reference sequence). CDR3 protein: CATGRVGTDTQYF. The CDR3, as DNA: TGTGCCACCGGCAGGGTGGGCACAGATACGCAGTATTTT.

CDR3 nucleotide sequence: TGTGCCTCCCTGGCCAGGCAGGGCTACTATGGCTACACCTTC. This encodes CASLARQGYYGYTF. V gene TRBV18 combines with J gene TRBJ1-2; D may be TRBD1 (5 bases). Trimming stripped 11 bases from V and 3 bases from J, with 19 bases between. The CDR3 spans 14 residues. CDR1 and CDR2 from the germline V gene are KGHSH and LQKENI. Full variable domain (rest looked up from reference TRBV18 and TRBJ1-2): NAGVMQNPRHLVRRRGQEARLRCSPMKGHSHVYWYRQLPEEGLKFMVYLQKENIIDESGMPKERFSAEFPKEGPSILRIQQVVRGDSAAYFCASLARQGYYGYTFGSGTRLTVV.

The CDR3 protein is CAWAARGSQPQHF. The DNA of the CDR3 is TGTGCCTGGGCGGCCAGGGGCAGTCAGCCCCAGCATTTT. The rearrangement uses TRBV30 and TRBJ1-5, with D possibly matching TRBD1 (6 bases). Trimming cost V 5 bases and J 6 bases, with 14 bases left between them. Per germline, CDR1 GTSNPN and CDR2 SVGIG (reference sequence). The CDR3 sequence is 13 residues long. Complete variable domain (other parts from reference TRBV30 and TRBJ1-5): SQTIHQWPATLVQPVGSPLSLECTVEGTSNPNLYWYRQAAGRGLQLLFYSVGIGQISSEVPQNLSASRPQDRQFILSSKKLLLSDSGFYLCAWAARGSQPQHFGDGTRLSIL.

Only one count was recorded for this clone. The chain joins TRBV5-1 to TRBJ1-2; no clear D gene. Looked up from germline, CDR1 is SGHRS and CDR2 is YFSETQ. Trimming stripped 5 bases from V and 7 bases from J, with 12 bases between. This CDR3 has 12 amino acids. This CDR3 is CASSSSWAGYTF. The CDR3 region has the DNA TGCGCCAGCAGTTCCTCTTGGGCTGGCTACACCTTC.

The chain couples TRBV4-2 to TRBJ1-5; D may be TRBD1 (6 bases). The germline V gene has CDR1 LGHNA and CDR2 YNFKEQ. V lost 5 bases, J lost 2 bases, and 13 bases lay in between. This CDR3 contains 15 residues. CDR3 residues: CASSIQGNGNQPQHF. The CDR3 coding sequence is TGTGCCAGCAGCATACAGGGTAATGGCAATCAGCCCCAGCATTTT.

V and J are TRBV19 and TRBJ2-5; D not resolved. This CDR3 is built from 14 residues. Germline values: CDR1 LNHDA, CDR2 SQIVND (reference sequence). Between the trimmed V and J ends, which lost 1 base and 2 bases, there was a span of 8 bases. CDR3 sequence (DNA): TGTGCCAGTAGTATAGCCCAACAACAAGAGACCCAGTACTTC. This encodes CASSIAQQQETQYF.

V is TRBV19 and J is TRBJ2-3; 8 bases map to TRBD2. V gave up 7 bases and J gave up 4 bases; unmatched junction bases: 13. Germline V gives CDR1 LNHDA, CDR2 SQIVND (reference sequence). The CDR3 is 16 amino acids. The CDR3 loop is CASKVAGGTGADTQYF. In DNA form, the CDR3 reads TGTGCCAGTAAAGTCGCGGGAGGTACCGGGGCAGATACGCAGTATTTT.

The CDR3 loop is CASSPMGQGAGGYTF. The DNA for the CDR3 is TGTGCCAGCTCACCAATGGGACAGGGGGCCGGTGGCTACACCTTC. The rearrangement links TRBV18 to TRBJ1-2, with TRBD1 matching over 12 bases. Germline trimming cut 2 bases from V and 7 bases from J; bases unmatched to any gene: 5. Germline V gene lookup returns CDR1 KGHSH and CDR2 LQKENI. This CDR3 has 15 amino acids.

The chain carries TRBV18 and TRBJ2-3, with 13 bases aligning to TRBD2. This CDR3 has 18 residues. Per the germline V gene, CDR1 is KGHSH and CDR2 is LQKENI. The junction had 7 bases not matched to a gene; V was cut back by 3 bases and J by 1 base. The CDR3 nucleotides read TGTGCCAGCTCACCCGGACTAGCGGGAGTAGAGGGCACAGATACGCAGTATTTT. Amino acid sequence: CASSPGLAGVEGTDTQYF. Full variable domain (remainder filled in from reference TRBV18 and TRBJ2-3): NAGVMQNPRHLVRRRGQEARLRCSPMKGHSHVYWYRQLPEEGLKFMVYLQKENIIDESGMPKERFSAEFPKEGPSILRIQQVVRGDSAAYFCASSPGLAGVEGTDTQYFGPGTRLTVL.

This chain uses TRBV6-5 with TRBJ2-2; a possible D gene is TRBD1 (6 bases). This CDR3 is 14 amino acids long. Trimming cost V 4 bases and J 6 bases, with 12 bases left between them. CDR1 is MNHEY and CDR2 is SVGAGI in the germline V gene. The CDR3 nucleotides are TGTGCCAGCAGTTGGGAACAGGGTTCCGGGGAGCTGTTTTTT. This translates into CASSWEQGSGELFF.

The CDR3, as DNA: TGTGCCAGTTCTAGGGATTTCTATAATTCACCCCTCCACTTT. Its translation is CASSRDFYNSPLHF. This chain links TRBV6-5 with TRBJ1-6, with no clear D. In germline, CDR1 is MNHEY, CDR2 SVGAGI. The CDR3 contains 14 residues. Trimming shortened V by 9 bases and J by 3 bases, and 12 bases separated the two germline ends.

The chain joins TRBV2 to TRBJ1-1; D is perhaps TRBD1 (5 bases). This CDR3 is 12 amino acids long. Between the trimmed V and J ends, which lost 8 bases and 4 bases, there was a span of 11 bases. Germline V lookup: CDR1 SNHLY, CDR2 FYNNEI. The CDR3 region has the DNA TGTGCCAGCCGCATCGGGGGCACTGAAGCTTTCTTT. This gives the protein CASRIGGTEAFF.

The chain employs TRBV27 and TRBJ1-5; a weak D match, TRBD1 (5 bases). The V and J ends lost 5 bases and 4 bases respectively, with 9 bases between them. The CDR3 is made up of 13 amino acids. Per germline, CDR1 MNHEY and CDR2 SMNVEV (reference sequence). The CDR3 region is CASSPQENQPQHF. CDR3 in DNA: TGTGCCAGCAGTCCACAGGAGAATCAGCCCCAGCATTTT.

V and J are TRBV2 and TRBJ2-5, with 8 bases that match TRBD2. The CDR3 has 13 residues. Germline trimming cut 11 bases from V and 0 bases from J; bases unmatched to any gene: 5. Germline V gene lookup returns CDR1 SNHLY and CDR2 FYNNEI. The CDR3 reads CASRGGYQETQYF. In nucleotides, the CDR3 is TGTGCCTCTCGGGGGGGGTACCAAGAGACCCAGTACTTC.

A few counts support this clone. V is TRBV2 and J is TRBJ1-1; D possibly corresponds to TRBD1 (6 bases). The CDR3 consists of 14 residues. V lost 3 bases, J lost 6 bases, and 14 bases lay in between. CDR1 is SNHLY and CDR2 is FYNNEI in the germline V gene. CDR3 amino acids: CASSDWGRGAEAFF. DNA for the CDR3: TGTGCCAGCAGTGACTGGGGGAGGGGGGCTGAAGCTTTCTTT.